This T cell receptor beta chain was found in a study of beta chain features in type 1 diabetes (dated by TCRdb to between 2018 and 2020). Broadly, across the study: Mean age, gender distribution, total cell number and subset yield were not different between patients and healthy donors. The study compared TCRB repertoires of sorted circulating CD4+ T cell subsets between recently diagnosed type 1 diabetes patients and matched healthy donors. Whereas all 30 or so donors provided naive and central memory subsets, regulatory and stem cell-like memory subsets were isolated from just 8 patients and roughly 8 healthy donors. Across all samples, some 110,000,000 sorted cells were examined, and cell number per subset correlated strongly with RNA yield.

The High Capacity cDNA Reverse Transcription Kit was used to reverse transcribe all of the isolated RNA, meaning that expressed TCRB transcripts were what got sequenced. Deep immunoSEQ sequencing was applied to naive, central memory and regulatory T cell samples, giving an average of about 3.8 million total reads per sample. Sorted cells were lysed in RLT buffer and RNA was extracted with DNase-treated RNeasy Micro or Mini kits, depending on cell number. To prevent cross-contamination, every cell subset was processed on its own, while patient and healthy donor samples were processed together. Using the immunoSEQ multiplex PCR, TCRB sequences were amplified from cDNA into 87-bp fragments spanning the CDR3 region. Sequencing of the amplicons was performed on the Illumina HiSeq platform. The authors' analysis ran thus. Synthetic template baselines were used to correct PCR bias computationally, reads within Hamming distance 2 were collapsed together, and singletons that could not be merged were discarded. Reads were aligned to IMGT to assign V, D and J genes, CDR3 length, and insertions or deletions at six rearrangement sites. Within each subset, clonotype counts were normalized to sorted cell number, after which true diversity and Gini coefficients were computed with the tcR R package. The overlap coefficient, calculated on TCRB nucleotide sequences, was used to measure repertoire sharing. As a proxy for the pre-selection repertoire, out-of-frame TCRB sequences from naive cells were analyzed. Held by TCRdb, this immuneACCESS table contains in-frame sequences only and omits some clones. Under half of the omission traces to an unresolved V gene where checked; the cause of the rest is unknown. V and J calls and clone size follow that table, whereas D and trimming were derived from the DNA. The sample table lists about 260,000 clones, around 68% of them with a count of one. Approximately 0.053% of the sample lies in the top ten.

Each donor gave one peripheral blood draw, around 0.12 L on average, collected into heparinised tubes. A BD FACSAria II was used to sort naive, central memory, regulatory and stem cell-like memory CD4+ T cells with a panel that included CD45RO, CCR7, CD25, CD127, CD95 and CD27. Every sorted population had a purity above 95%. PBMCs were separated immediately by Lymphoprep density gradient centrifugation and were stained directly, without being cultured. Samples were stained and sorted in pairs, with one healthy donor and one patient per experiment, so that batch effects were minimized. The CDR3 holds 15 amino acids from the cysteine to the phenylalanine. The CDR3 DNA has 45 bases and is translated from base 1. Via the germline V gene, CDR1 is SGHRS and CDR2 YFSETQ. V loses 1 base, J loses 2 bases, and the germline ends lie 12 bases apart. Broad study findings and their caveats: Only small numbers of individuals were included in the HLA sub-analyses, which left unresolved whether HLA type had any influence on TCRB rearrangement. At VDJ recombination sites, patients with type 1 diabetes made fewer insertions and deleted more nucleotides, a pattern implying thymic rearrangement abnormalities. Because cDNA was sequenced instead of genomic DNA, highly expressing activated cells could be over-represented, though the groups showed no difference in activation or CD3 levels. In all four CD4+ subsets, TCRB CDR3 length was moderately but significantly shorter in type 1 diabetes patients. Naive, central memory and regulatory TCRB repertoires appeared to be more alike among patients than among healthy donors. PCR may preferentially amplify shorter templates, but because patient and control samples were amplified and corrected together, any resulting skew would affect both groups equally.

About this clone itself: Its target antigen remains unknown. No much larger clone is present one base from it, and per-base qualities are unavailable.

Recombination linked TRBV5-1 to TRBJ2-5, with the D gene not confidently named. This TCR came from a man aged 30 to 39 in good health. Sequenced: naive CD4+ T cells from blood. The cell subset or site label here, explained by the study, means: true naive CD4+ T cells. In nucleotide form, the sequence is TGCGCCAGCAGCTTGTCGGCAGCTACTCAAGAGACCCAGTACTTC. This translates into CASSLSAATQETQYF.